This T cell receptor (beta chain) was profiled in a study of breast tumors, draining lymph nodes, adjacent tissues. Findings and limits, study-wide: Tumors had less TCR diversity than lymph nodes, more than nontumor tissue. Most tumor T cells seemingly derive from lymph node, then expand in tumor. That most tumor T cells come from lymph nodes remained unproven. Luminal-like breast cancer showed significantly greater tumor-nontumor repertoire similarity than basal-like breast cancer did.

TCRdb passed the multiplex PCR reads through MiXCR, listing each CDR3 protein once. The data show fewer than 250,000 distinct CDR3 sequences, with about 34% seen just once and 1.2% to 1.5% held by the top ten. CDR1 is MNHEY, CDR2 SVGAGI, per germline. The CDR3 runs 12 residues. Trimming cost V 8 bases and J 8 bases, with 12 bases left between them. Of note for this clonotype: What it binds is not known.

The lymph nodes were axillary draining lymph nodes from breast cancer patients. The V and J genes are TRBV6-5 and TRBJ2-2; D is possibly TRBD1 (5 bases). This clonotype originated in a female donor with breast cancer. Some clones in this sample may be carry-over from other donors' samples. Sequencing used axillary lymph node tissue. The CDR3: CASQGVTGELFF. Here the CDR3 DNA reads TGTGCCAGCCAAGGGGTTACAGGGGAGCTGTTTTTT.